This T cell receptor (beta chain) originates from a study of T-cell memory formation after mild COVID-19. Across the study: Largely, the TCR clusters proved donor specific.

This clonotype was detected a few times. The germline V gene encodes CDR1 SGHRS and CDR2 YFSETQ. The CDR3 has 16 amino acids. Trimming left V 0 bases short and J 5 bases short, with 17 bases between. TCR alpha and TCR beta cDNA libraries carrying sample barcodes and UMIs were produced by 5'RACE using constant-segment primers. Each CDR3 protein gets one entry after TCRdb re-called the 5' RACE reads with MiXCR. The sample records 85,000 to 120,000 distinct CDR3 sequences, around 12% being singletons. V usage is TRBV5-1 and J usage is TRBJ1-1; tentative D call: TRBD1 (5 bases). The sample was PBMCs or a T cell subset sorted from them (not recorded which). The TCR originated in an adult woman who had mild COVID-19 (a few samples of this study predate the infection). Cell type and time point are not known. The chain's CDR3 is CASSLGFSGGVTEAFF. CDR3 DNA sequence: TGCGCCAGCAGCTTGGGGTTTTCTGGGGGGGTGACTGAAGCTTTCTTT.